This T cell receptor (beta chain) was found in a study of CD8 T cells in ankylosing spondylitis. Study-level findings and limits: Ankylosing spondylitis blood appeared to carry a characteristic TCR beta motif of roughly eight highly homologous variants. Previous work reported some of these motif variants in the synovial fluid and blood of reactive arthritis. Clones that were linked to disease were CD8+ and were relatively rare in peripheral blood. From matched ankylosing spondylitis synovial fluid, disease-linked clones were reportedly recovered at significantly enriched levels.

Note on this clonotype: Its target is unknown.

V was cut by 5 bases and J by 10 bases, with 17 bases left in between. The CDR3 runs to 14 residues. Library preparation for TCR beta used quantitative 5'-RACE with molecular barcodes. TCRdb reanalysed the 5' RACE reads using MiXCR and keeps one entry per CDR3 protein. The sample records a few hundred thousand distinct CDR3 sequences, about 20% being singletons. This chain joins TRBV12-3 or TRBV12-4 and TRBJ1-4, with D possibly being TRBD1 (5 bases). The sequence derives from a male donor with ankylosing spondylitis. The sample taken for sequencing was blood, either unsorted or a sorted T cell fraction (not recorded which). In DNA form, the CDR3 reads TGTGCCAGCAGTACCCCGGGGCAGGGAGGAAAACTGTTTTTT. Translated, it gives CASSTPGQGGKLFF.